This note documents a single T cell receptor beta chain sequence. Per the original methods: Estimation of nucleated cell counts was performed using reference gene primer amplification. TCRdb keeps only in-frame clones here, not all; method: immunoSEQ multiplex PCR. Clonal size and the V and J genes are those of that table, whereas D and trimming came from the DNA. The repertoire holds 70,000 to 75,000 clones, with approximately 80% as singletons. The V gene lost 9 bases and the J gene lost 1 base, with 12 bases spanning the gap. CDR3 length: 13 amino acids. Germline-derived CDR1 and CDR2 are SGHRS and YFSETQ. The data derive from a study of blood T cell repertoires in COVID-19. Study in general: Sites across the United States, Italy and Spain contributed samples from acute and convalescent COVID-19.

The material sequenced was peripheral blood. This sequence originates from a woman of 80 years or more with active or convalescent COVID-19. The rearrangement joins TRBV5-1 to TRBJ2-3; maybe TRBD2 (6 bases). In DNA form, the CDR3 reads TGCGCCACTTCCCCTAGCGGCACAGATACGCAGTATTTT. This encodes CATSPSGTDTQYF.